This note documents a single TCR beta chain sequence. Deletions cut 3 bases from V and 12 bases from J, with 16 bases between. The V gene's germline CDR1 is SGHDT and CDR2 YYEEEE. The CDR3 covers 13 residues. Sequencing was performed with immunoSEQ multiplex PCR; in TCRdb, only in-frame clones are kept and a portion is missing. The sample records over 85,000 clones, roughly 95% being singletons. These data belong to a study of technical replicates of blood from four donors. Sequencing used T cells isolated from PBMCs. The genes are TRBV5-6 and TRBJ2-1, with a tentative D call TRBD1 (5 bases). The sequence came from a human donor in good health. The CDR3 region has the DNA TGTGCCAGCAGCTCGGACATCATGTTACCGCAGTTCTTC. Encoded protein: CASSSDIMLPQFF.